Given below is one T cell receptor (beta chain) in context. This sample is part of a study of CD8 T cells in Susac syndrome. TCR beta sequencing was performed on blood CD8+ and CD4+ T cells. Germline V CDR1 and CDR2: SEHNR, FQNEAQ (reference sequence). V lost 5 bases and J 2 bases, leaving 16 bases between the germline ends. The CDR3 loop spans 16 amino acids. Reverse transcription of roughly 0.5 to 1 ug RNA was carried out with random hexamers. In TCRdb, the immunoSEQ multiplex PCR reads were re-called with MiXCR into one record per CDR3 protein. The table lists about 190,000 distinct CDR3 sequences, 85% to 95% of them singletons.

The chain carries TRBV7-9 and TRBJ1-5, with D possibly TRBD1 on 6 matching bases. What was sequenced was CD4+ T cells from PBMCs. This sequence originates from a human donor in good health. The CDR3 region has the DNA TGTGCCAGCAGCCTAGAGGCAGGGGTCGGCAATCAGCCCCAGCATTTT. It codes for CASSLEAGVGNQPQHF.